The rows below give T cell receptor beta chains drawn from one sample of a study of blood T cells in healthy people across ages. Each CDR3 protein is one row after TCRdb ran MiXCR on the 5' RACE reads. This repertoire shows over 1,200,000 distinct CDR3 sequences, 59% found once; its top ten account for roughly 7%. The source material was blood. The origin of the receptors is a man aged 18 to 35 in good health. The CDR3 runs from the conserved cysteine through the conserved F or W.

j_call | v_call | cdr3_aa
TRBJ2-1 | TRBV10-3 | CAISAGSDSANEQFF
TRBJ2-2 | TRBV6-2/TRBV6-3 | CASSRTSGYTGELFF
TRBJ2-5 | TRBV7-9 | CASSLGRSSETQYF
TRBJ2-7 | TRBV6-2/TRBV6-3 | CASSTSSPTLSNFYEQYF
TRBJ2-1 | TRBV12-3/TRBV12-4 | CASSLEAGFQSYEQFF
TRBJ2-3 | TRBV4-1 | CASSQDEGGQGTDTQYF
TRBJ2-1 | TRBV29-1 | CSVVGLAGDNEQFF
TRBJ2-7 | TRBV6-2/TRBV6-3 | CASSYSSGGERIGNSYEQYF
TRBJ1-5 | TRBV15 | CATSRDWTVSQPQHF
TRBJ1-2 | TRBV3-1 | CASSRPGGYTF
TRBJ2-7 | TRBV7-2 | CASSPRWNYEQYF
TRBJ2-5 | TRBV9 | CASSVDLQETQYF
TRBJ2-2 | TRBV5-1 | CASFPGGTGELFF
TRBJ2-5 | TRBV28 | CASSYPRGQETQYF
NA | TRBV29-1 | CSVEDPGRFETQYF
TRBJ2-4 | TRBV15 | CATSRDDADKNIQYF
TRBJ2-1 | TRBV4-1 | CASSQVGYNEQFF
TRBJ1-6 | TRBV4-1 | CASSQESARFDPLHF
TRBJ2-5 | TRBV28 | CASHDRVRETQYF
TRBJ2-1 | TRBV10-3 | CAISGRPRGQLYNEQFF
TRBJ2-1 | TRBV29-1 | CSDTGAGETQFF
TRBJ2-3 | TRBV11-2 | CASSLLIDTQYF
TRBJ1-1 | TRBV11-3 | CASSPPLGGANTEAFF
TRBJ1-2 | TRBV11-2 | CASSFYVGGAGDGYTF
TRBJ2-7 | TRBV7-6 | CASSKSGSYEQYF
TRBJ1-3 | TRBV12-3/TRBV12-4 | CASRALSGNTIYF
TRBJ2-1 | TRBV4-1 | CASSQTTGIGGVGRNEQFF
TRBJ1-2 | TRBV6-5 | CASSPGDLDGYTF
TRBJ2-5 | TRBV20-1 | CSASGGSGETQYF
TRBJ2-1 | TRBV3-1 | CASSQGELAFNEQFF
NA | TRBV12-3/TRBV12-4 | CASSAEGRGSYEQYF
TRBJ2-4 | TRBV20-1 | CSATKSGMGNIQYF
TRBJ2-1 | TRBV29-1 | CSVLFIVPSSYNEQFF
TRBJ2-3 | TRBV29-1 | CSVGNRLIPDTQYF
TRBJ2-1 | TRBV3-1 | CASSQGLGSSNEQFF
TRBJ2-2 | TRBV20-1 | CSARDPGQGDTGELFF
TRBJ1-2 | TRBV27 | CASSYTGADYGYTF
TRBJ2-5 | TRBV3-1 | CASSHMYQETQYF
TRBJ2-3 | TRBV6-2/TRBV6-3 | CATSGVTSTDTQYF
TRBJ2-3 | TRBV6-2/TRBV6-3 | CASSYSWGGGTDTQYF
TRBJ2-1 | TRBV3-1 | CASTPVTGGYEQFF
NA | TRBV6-5 | CASTDGAEGYEQYF
TRBJ2-5 | TRBV4-3 | CASSQGWTSQETQYF
TRBJ1-4 | TRBV15 | CATSRLGQGHEKLFF
TRBJ2-5 | TRBV20-1 | CGARDLERRRQGVEETQYF
TRBJ2-1 | TRBV29-1 | CSVEDDRVYNEQFF
TRBJ1-5 | TRBV29-1 | CSVIVGNQPQHF
TRBJ2-7 | TRBV4-1 | CASSRRDLSNEQYF
TRBJ1-2 | TRBV29-1 | CSVEMWESNGGYTF
TRBJ1-4 | TRBV10-3 | CAISERGSAEKLFF
TRBJ2-2 | TRBV13 | CASSIIAGGPPDTGELFF
TRBJ2-1 | TRBV5-1 | CAGSLATSGNEQFF
TRBJ1-5 | TRBV4-1 | CASSHPPRGRNQPQHF
TRBJ2-7 | TRBV20-1 | CSAMTGRFYEQYF
TRBJ2-3 | TRBV3-1 | CASSQAAAGSTDTQYF